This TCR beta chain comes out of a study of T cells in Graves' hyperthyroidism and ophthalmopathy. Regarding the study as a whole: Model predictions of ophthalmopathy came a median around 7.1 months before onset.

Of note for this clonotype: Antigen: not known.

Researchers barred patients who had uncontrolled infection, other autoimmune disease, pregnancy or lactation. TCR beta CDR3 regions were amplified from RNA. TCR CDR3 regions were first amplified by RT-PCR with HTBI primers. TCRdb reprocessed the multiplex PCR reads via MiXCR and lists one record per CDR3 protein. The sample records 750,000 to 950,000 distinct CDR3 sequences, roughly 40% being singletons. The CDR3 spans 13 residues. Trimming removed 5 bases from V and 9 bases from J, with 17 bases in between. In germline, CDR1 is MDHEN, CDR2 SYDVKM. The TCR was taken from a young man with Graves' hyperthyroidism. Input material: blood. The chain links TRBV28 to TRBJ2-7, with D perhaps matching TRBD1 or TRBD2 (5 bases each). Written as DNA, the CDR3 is TGTGCCAGCAGTCCGCCTGTGTTTGGGGGGCAGTACTTC. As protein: CASSPPVFGGQYF.